This TCR beta chain was identified during a study of T cell changes during pregnancy in multiple sclerosis. Germline V gene sequence: CDR1 SGHNT, CDR2 YENEEA. The CDR3 runs to 15 residues. Deletions cut 3 bases from V and 4 bases from J, with 12 bases between. Sequenced by immunoSEQ multiplex PCR; TCRdb stores in-frame clones only, minus some. Seen here are under 70,000 clones, 91% observed once, and the top ten hold over 1%. V usage is TRBV11-3 and J usage is TRBJ2-2; weak D call: TRBD2 (6 bases). This TCR came from a female donor in good health, enrolled as a control in a pregnancy study. Material: peripheral blood, obtained after pregnancy. In DNA, the CDR3 is TGTGCCAGCAGCTTTGGAGGGTTTGGCACCGGGGAGCTGTTTTTT. Translating it yields CASSFGGFGTGELFF.